A selection of T cell receptor beta chains follows, all from one sample in a study of cytomegalovirus exposure and HLA in healthy donors. The data were produced by immunoSEQ multiplex PCR, yet TCRdb's version contains in-frame clones alone and is incomplete. This sample has approximately 160,000 clones, with just under 80% found just once. Sequencing used PBMCs. All receptors derive from a woman between 45 and 65 years old in good health and CMV-seropositive. CDR3s leave out the opening cysteine and the closing phenylalanine or tryptophan. Clone size, where shown, is once, few, many, or a class for clones that have expanded.

clone size	V gene	CDR3 length	J gene	CDR3 protein
NA	TRBV6-5	11	TRBJ2-5	ASSLDSQETQY
NA	TRBV28	12	TRBJ2-7	ASSSGGAQDEQY
once	TRBV20-1	9	TRBJ1-1	SALLTGCAF
few	TRBV7-2	12	TRBJ2-7	ASSKTGVGGEQY
NA	TRBV30	9	TRBJ1-1	AWDGTAEAF
NA	TRBV23-1	18	TRBJ2-6	ASSQSTRDRVPFGANVLT
few	TRBV7-2	13	TRBJ2-1	ASSFGQGAYNEQF
NA	TRBV18	11	TRBJ2-3	ASSPQNTDTQY
NA	TRBV14	10	TRBJ2-7	ASSQSSYEQY
NA	TRBV28	14	TRBJ1-5	ASRQAGYGGNQPQH
NA	TRBV27	11	TRBJ1-2	ASSLTAEVGYT
NA	TRBV20-1	9	NA	SASSSLEQY
NA	TRBV5-1	17	TRBJ2-6	ASSPLPGQGSSGANVLT
NA	TRBV9	14	TRBJ2-5	ASSVWNGGAVETQY
NA	TRBV27	11	TRBJ2-1	ASSSHPYNEQF
NA	TRBV7-2	13	TRBJ1-1	ASSLIGRVNTEAF
once	TRBV18	11	TRBJ2-5	ASSPHREETQY
NA	TRBV6-1	11	TRBJ2-1	ASSGGTYNEQF
NA	TRBV6-1	14	TRBJ2-1	ASSGLRGGGYNEQF
NA	TRBV11-2	12	TRBJ2-1	ASSLGDGVGEQF
NA	TRBV29-1	13	TRBJ2-3	SVAPTGDETDTQY
once	TRBV2	14	TRBJ1-4	ASKTGQGGGNEKLF
once	TRBV9	15	TRBJ1-3	ASSVGTGGNSGNTIY
NA	TRBV5-6	12	TRBJ2-7	ASSSPSGWDEQY
NA	TRBV7-3	13	TRBJ2-7	ASSLSKAEAYEQY
NA	TRBV2	13	TRBJ2-2	ASSRERGDTGELF
NA	TRBV5-1	11	TRBJ2-3	ASSLGGTDTQY
once	TRBV7-2	11	TRBJ2-3	ASSPARGDTQY
NA	TRBV30	19	TRBJ2-2	AWSVFSSTVWRGADTGELF
once	TRBV2	13	TRBJ2-3	ASSESEGETDTQY
NA	TRBV19	13	TRBJ1-5	ASFSGQGGNQPQH
NA	TRBV11-3	13	TRBJ2-2	ASSRGQGAVGELF
NA	TRBV4-3	13	TRBJ2-5	ASSQATGFQETQY
NA	TRBV14	11	TRBJ1-2	ASSPHRNYGYT
NA	TRBV5-4	13	TRBJ2-7	ASSLDRTGDYEQY
NA	TRBV4-1	13	TRBJ1-4	ASSQEDRGFEKLF